The 13 T cell receptor beta chains below all came from one sample that was sequenced in a study of T cell repertoires in cytomegalovirus infection. MiXCR, run by TCRdb on the reads, gives a single entry per CDR3 protein. This sample carries fewer than 1,000,000 distinct CDR3 sequences, around 31% of them seen once, and the ten largest clones take roughly 13%. Antigen specificity for these receptors is unknown. Sample: cultured CD8+ T cells from PBMCs, taken from culture after CMV antigen stimulation. The receptors shown here come from a human donor in good health (CMV status not recorded). Some clones in this sample may be carry-over from other donors' samples.

In the case of this clonotype: This sequence may be a read error, since a much larger clone differs from it by one base. The chain joins TRBV7-6 to TRBJ1-1; no definite D call. In germline, CDR1 is SGHVS, CDR2 FNYEAQ. The CDR3 covers 15 residues. V lost 5 bases and J 5 bases, leaving 18 bases between the germline ends. This CDR3 reads CASSLTTWVRTEAFF. CDR3 sequence (DNA): TGTGCCAGCAGCCTAACGACATGGGTAAGAACTGAAGCTTTCTTT.

Comments on this clonotype: A read error may produce the germline difference seen at one junction end. V is TRBV4-1 and J is TRBJ1-6; tentative D call: TRBD1 (5 bases). Germline loops: CDR1 MGHRA, CDR2 YSYEKL. The length of the CDR3 is 16 residues. The CDR3 sequence: CANSHHTGDGNSPLHF. The CDR3 bases are TGCGCCAACAGCCACCATACAGGTGATGGGAATTCACCCCTCCACTTT.

This chain connects TRBV6-5 to TRBJ1-6; 7 nucleotides match TRBD1. CDR1 and CDR2 (germline): MNHEY, SVGAGI. CDR3 length: 16 residues. Trimming took 4 bases from V and 7 from J; bases not matched to a gene: 10. CDR3 coding DNA: TGTGCCAGCAGTTTCGGACCTCCGGGACAGAATTCACCCCTCCACTTT. Translated, it gives CASSFGPPGQNSPLHF.

This clonotype was seen a few times. This chain joins TRBV7-9 and TRBJ2-1; D uncertain. This CDR3 comprises 14 residues. V was pared by 5 bases and J by 3 bases, with 11 bases between. Germline V gene sequence: CDR1 SEHNR, CDR2 FQNEAQ (reference sequence). The CDR3 nucleotides read TGTGCCAGCAGCCCAGTTACTAACTACAATGAGCAGTTCTTC. Translated: CASSPVTNYNEQFF.

The chain has TRBV4-1 and TRBJ2-2; 10 bases map to TRBD2. Germline-derived CDR1 and CDR2 are MGHRA and YSYEKL. This CDR3 is built from 15 residues. V lost 5 bases, J lost 6 bases, and 6 bases stayed unmatched. The CDR3 DNA follows: TGCGCCAGCAGCTGGACTAGCGGTGACCCCGGGGAGCTGTTTTTT. Protein sequence: CASSWTSGDPGELFF.

The chain uses TRBV29-1 and TRBJ1-2; D not certain. Germline loops: CDR1 SQVTM, CDR2 ANQGSEA. The CDR3 length is 12 residues. Trimming cost V 4 bases and J 8 bases, with 14 bases left between them. The CDR3 region has the DNA TGCAGCGTTGTCCCCGAGGCGCTGGGCTACACCTTC. Amino acid sequence: CSVVPEALGYTF.

This clonotype has a count of ten or more. This chain uses TRBV19 with TRBJ1-3; D possibly corresponds to TRBD1 (6 bases). CDR3 length equals 17 residues. Trimming took off 8 bases at V and 0 bases at J, with 20 bases between the two ends. From germline, CDR1 is LNHDA and CDR2 SQIVND (reference sequence). DNA for the CDR3: TGTGCCAGTCGGAAGGATGGGTCAGGGGCCTCTGGAAACACCATATATTTT. The encoded protein is CASRKDGSGASGNTIYF.

This clonotype was seen only a few times. The chain employs TRBV7-2 and TRBJ2-3, with TRBD2 identical over 8 bases. Germline V gene data show CDR1 as SGHTA and CDR2 as FQGNSA. This CDR3 has 17 amino acids. The V segment lost 2 bases and the J segment 0 bases; nucleotides outside the gene matches: 7. The CDR3 spells CASSLHGGGISTDTQYF. CDR3 DNA sequence: TGTGCCAGCAGCTTACACGGGGGGGGGATTAGCACAGATACGCAGTATTTT.

This clonotype was found a few times. Given a much more abundant clone one base away, this may be a read error. The chain employs TRBV7-2 and TRBJ1-1; D ambiguous. CDR3 length: 15 amino acids. Germline V lookup: CDR1 SGHTA, CDR2 FQGNSA. Trimming took off 10 bases at V and 1 base at J, with 19 bases between the two ends. This CDR3 reads CANRPLTNKNTEAFF. The CDR3 nucleotides read TGTGCCAACAGACCTTTGACAAACAAGAACACTGAAGCTTTCTTT.

This clonotype has more than one count but fewer than ten. V usage is TRBV4-3 and J usage is TRBJ2-3; no definite D call. V lost 0 bases to trimming and J lost 1 base, with 11 bases between them. This CDR3 spans 16 amino acids. Germline-derived CDR1 and CDR2 are LGHNA and YSLEER. The chain's CDR3 is CASSQDFRLRTDTQYF. CDR3 sequence (DNA): TGCGCCAGCAGCCAAGATTTCCGGTTGCGCACAGATACGCAGTATTTT.

This clonotype was counted ten times or more. The rearrangement joins TRBV7-9 to TRBJ1-1, with D possibly TRBD1 on 5 matching bases. The V end was cut by 5 bases, the J end by 6 bases, with 13 bases between. The CDR3 covers 13 residues. Germline CDR1 reads SEHNR; CDR2 reads FQNEAQ (reference sequence). The chain's CDR3 is CASSDSLTAEAFF. CDR3 coding DNA: TGTGCCAGCAGCGACAGCCTAACAGCTGAAGCTTTCTTT. Combining the CDR3 with reference TRBV7-9 and TRBJ1-1 gives the whole variable domain DTGVSQNPRHKITKRGQNVTFRCDPISEHNRLYWYRQTLGQGPEFLTYFQNEAQLEKSRLLSDRFSAERPKGSFSTLEIQRTEQGDSAMYLCASSDSLTAEAFFGQGTRLTVV.

V usage is TRBV25-1 and J usage is TRBJ1-5; D not resolved. Germline-derived CDR1 and CDR2 are MGHDK and SYGVNS. The CDR3 loop spans 13 amino acids. V shed 1 base and J shed 5 bases, with 6 bases lying between them. The CDR3 is CASSESLYQPQHF. The CDR3 bases are TGTGCCAGCAGTGAATCCTTGTATCAGCCCCAGCATTTT.

CDR3 in DNA: TGTGCCAGCAGCTTGCCCGACAAGACCCAGTACTTC. It translates to CASSLPDKTQYF. The V gene is TRBV5-6, the J gene TRBJ2-5; D ambiguous. Germline CDR1 and CDR2: SGHDT and YYEEEE. The V gene lost 1 base and the J gene lost 6 bases, with 7 bases spanning the gap. This CDR3 is built from 12 residues.